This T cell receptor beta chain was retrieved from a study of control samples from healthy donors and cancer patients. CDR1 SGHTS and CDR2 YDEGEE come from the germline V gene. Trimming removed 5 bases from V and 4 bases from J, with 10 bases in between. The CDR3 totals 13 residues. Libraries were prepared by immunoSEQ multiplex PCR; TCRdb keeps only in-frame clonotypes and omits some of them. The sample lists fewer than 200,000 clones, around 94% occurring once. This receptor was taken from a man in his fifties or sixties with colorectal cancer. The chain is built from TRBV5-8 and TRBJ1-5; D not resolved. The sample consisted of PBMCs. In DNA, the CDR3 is TGTGCCAGCAGTTATAGGGAAAATCAGCCCCAGCATTTT. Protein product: CASSYRENQPQHF.